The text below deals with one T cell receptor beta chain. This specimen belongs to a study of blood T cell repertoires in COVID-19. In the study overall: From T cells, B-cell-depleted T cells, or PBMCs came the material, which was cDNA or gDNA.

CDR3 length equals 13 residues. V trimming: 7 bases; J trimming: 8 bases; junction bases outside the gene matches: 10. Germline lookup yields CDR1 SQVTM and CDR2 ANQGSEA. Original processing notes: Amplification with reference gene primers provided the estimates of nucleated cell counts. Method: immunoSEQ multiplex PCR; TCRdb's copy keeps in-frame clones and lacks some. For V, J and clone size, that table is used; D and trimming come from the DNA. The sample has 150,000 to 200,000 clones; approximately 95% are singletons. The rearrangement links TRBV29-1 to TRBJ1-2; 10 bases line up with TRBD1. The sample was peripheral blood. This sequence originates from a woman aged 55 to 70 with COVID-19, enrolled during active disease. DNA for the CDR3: TGCAGCGCCGCCGACAGGGGGCGCCTAGGCTACACCTTC. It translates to CSAADRGRLGYTF.